Shown below are 15 T cell receptor beta chains from a single sample sequenced in a study of CD8+ T cells in alopecia areata. The treatment: oral pan-JAK inhibitor, 5-10 mg twice daily. Following extraction, RNA underwent reverse transcription to cDNA, which served as the sequencing template. Assay: immunoSEQ multiplex PCR; the TCRdb copy retains only in-frame clones and omits some. The sample lists 200,000 to 250,000 clones; around 43% were seen once. This sample comprised CD4+ T cells sorted from blood, obtained at roughly week 36, from a patient treated with tofacitinib. The source of these receptors is a human donor with alopecia areata.

The chain recombines TRBV11-2 with TRBJ2-7; 10 nucleotides match TRBD2. CDR3 length: 14 residues. Trimming cost V 5 bases and J 4 bases; bases outside gene matches: 5. Germline-derived CDR1 and CDR2 are SGHAT and FQNNGV. The CDR3 region is CASSVGLAVYEQYF. Written as DNA, the CDR3 is TGTGCCAGCAGCGTCGGACTAGCGGTATACGAGCAGTACTTC.

There are a few counts of this clone. V is TRBV11-2 and J is TRBJ1-1; 10 positions agree with TRBD1. The V and J ends lost 5 bases and 8 bases, in that order; junction bases with no gene match: 2. CDR3 length equals 12 residues. Germline V lookup: CDR1 SGHAT, CDR2 FQNNGV. CDR3 sequence reads: CASSGDRGEAFF. Written as DNA, the CDR3 is TGTGCCAGCAGCGGGGACAGGGGCGAAGCTTTCTTT.

This chain joins TRBV29-1 and TRBJ2-3; 8 positions agree with TRBD2. The CDR3 length is 13 residues. V shed 6 bases and J 4 bases; nucleotides not matched to a gene: 6. Germline CDR1 is SQVTM and CDR2 is ANQGSEA. CDR3 protein: CSVQTSVPDTQYF. CDR3 coding DNA: TGCAGCGTCCAGACTAGCGTCCCAGATACGCAGTATTTT.

This clone was observed a few times. The rearrangement uses TRBV25-1 and TRBJ2-5; weak D call: TRBD2 (7 bases). V dropped 3 bases and J dropped 5 bases, with 16 bases sitting between them. This CDR3 is built from 15 residues. Germline CDR1 and CDR2: MGHDK and SYGVNS. CDR3 amino acids: CASSDGRGAGETQYF. DNA for the CDR3: TGTGCCAGCAGTGATGGTCGGGGGGCCGGGGAGACCCAGTACTTC.

This rearrangement joins TRBV28 to TRBJ1-4; D possibly corresponds to TRBD1 (5 bases). V dropped 5 bases and J dropped 7 bases, with 14 bases sitting between them. The germline CDR1 and CDR2 sequences are MDHEN and SYDVKM. The CDR3 covers 14 residues. The CDR3 is CASSQGPRIEKLFF. Here the CDR3 DNA reads TGTGCCAGCAGTCAGGGCCCGAGGATTGAAAAACTGTTTTTT.

This clone was counted a few times. V and J are TRBV5-6 and TRBJ1-3; D ambiguous. The CDR3 covers 16 residues. The V gene's germline CDR1 is SGHDT and CDR2 YYEEEE. V was trimmed by 0 bases and J by 2 bases, leaving 12 bases between them. CDR3 nucleotides: TGTGCCAGCAGCTTGGGGCCCACCGGGGCTGGAAACACCATATATTTT. This sequence encodes CASSLGPTGAGNTIYF.

The chain links TRBV30 to TRBJ2-1; maybe TRBD2 (6 bases). The V end lost 5 bases, the J end lost 4 bases, and 12 bases lay between the germline ends. The CDR3 spans 13 residues. The germline CDR1 and CDR2 sequences are GTSNPN and SVGIG (reference sequence). The CDR3 spells CAWSLGGYNEQFF. CDR3 coding DNA: TGTGCCTGGTCGTTGGGAGGTTACAATGAGCAGTTCTTC.

This clone was found a few times. The chain joins TRBV5-6 to TRBJ1-2, with 10 positions matching TRBD1. The CDR3 has 14 amino acids. V gave up 5 bases and J gave up 4 bases; unmatched junction bases: 5. Germline assignment: CDR1 SGHDT and CDR2 YYEEEE. This CDR3 is CASRGTGDAYGYTF. CDR3 coding DNA: TGTGCCAGCAGGGGGACAGGGGATGCCTATGGCTACACCTTC.

This chain connects TRBV5-1 to TRBJ2-6, with 10 bases identical to TRBD1. The junction had 6 bases not matched to a gene; V was cut back by 4 bases and J by 2 bases. The CDR3 covers 17 residues. Germline V lookup: CDR1 SGHRS, CDR2 YFSETQ. This CDR3 is CASSHGTGVTGANVLTF. CDR3 nucleotides: TGCGCCAGCAGCCATGGGACAGGGGTGACTGGGGCCAACGTCCTGACTTTC.

The J gene is TRBJ2-3, the V gene TRBV2, with D perhaps matching TRBD1 (6 bases). CDR1 and CDR2 (germline): SNHLY, FYNNEI. This CDR3 is built from 14 residues. Trimming took off 5 bases at V and 2 bases at J, with 11 bases between the two ends. The CDR3 DNA follows: TGTGCCAGCAGTACCACAGGGCCCACAGATACGCAGTATTTT. Its translation: CASSTTGPTDTQYF. Full variable domain (remainder filled in from reference TRBV2 and TRBJ2-3): EPEVTQTPSHQVTQMGQEVILRCVPISNHLYFYWYRQILGQKVEFLVSFYNNEISEKSEIFDDQFSVERPDGSNFTLKIRSTKLEDSAMYFCASSTTGPTDTQYFGPGTRLTVL.

The chain is built from TRBV30 and TRBJ2-7; 8 bases fit TRBD1. The CDR3 runs to 12 residues. In germline, CDR1 is GTSNPN, CDR2 SVGIG (reference sequence). V trimming: 4 bases; J trimming: 6 bases; junction bases outside the gene matches: 5. This CDR3 reads CAWTPDRGEQYF. The CDR3 DNA follows: TGTGCCTGGACACCCGACAGGGGCGAGCAGTACTTC.

By sample fraction, this clone is large. The V gene is TRBV7-2, the J gene TRBJ2-2; 8 bases line up with TRBD2. Germline V gene data show CDR1 as SGHTA and CDR2 as FQGNSA. This CDR3 has 16 amino acids. V lost 6 bases, J lost 5 bases, and 11 bases stayed unmatched. This chain's CDR3 is CASRQSGSRRTGELFF. In DNA, the CDR3 is TGTGCCAGCAGACAGAGCGGGAGTCGGCGTACCGGGGAGCTGTTTTTT.

This chain links TRBV19 with TRBJ2-1; D assignment may be TRBD1 or TRBD2 (5 bases each). The germline gives CDR1 LNHDA, CDR2 SQIVND (reference sequence). V was shortened by 3 bases and J by 3 bases, with 15 bases between the two germline ends. The CDR3 sequence is 16 residues long. This chain's CDR3 is CASSMMGAQGYNEQFF. The CDR3 DNA reads TGTGCCAGTAGTATGATGGGAGCCCAGGGCTACAATGAGCAGTTCTTC. The entire variable domain, with the rest obtained from reference TRBV19 and TRBJ2-1, is as follows: DGGITQSPKYLFRKEGQNVTLSCEQNLNHDAMYWYRQDPGQGLRLIYYSQIVNDFQKGDIAEGYSVSREKKESFPLTVTSAQKNPTAFYLCASSMMGAQGYNEQFFGPGTRLTVL.

CDR3 bases: TGCAGCGTCGACGCAGGGTATTATGGAGTGGGCACTGAAGCTTTCTTT. Translation: CSVDAGYYGVGTEAFF. The chain links TRBV29-1 to TRBJ1-1; D perhaps matches TRBD1 (5 bases). The CDR3 covers 16 residues. V was trimmed by 6 bases and J by 4 bases, leaving 24 bases between them. Germline V gene data show CDR1 as SQVTM and CDR2 as ANQGSEA.

The chain combines TRBV7-9 with TRBJ2-4; no firm D call. Trimming pared 5 bases from V and 8 bases from J, leaving 16 bases between. This CDR3 region has 14 residues. Germline CDR1 reads SEHNR; CDR2 reads FQNEAQ (reference sequence). The CDR3 here is CASSPSGQADIQYF. The CDR3 nucleotides read TGTGCCAGCAGCCCTAGTGGGCAGGCGGACATTCAGTACTTC.